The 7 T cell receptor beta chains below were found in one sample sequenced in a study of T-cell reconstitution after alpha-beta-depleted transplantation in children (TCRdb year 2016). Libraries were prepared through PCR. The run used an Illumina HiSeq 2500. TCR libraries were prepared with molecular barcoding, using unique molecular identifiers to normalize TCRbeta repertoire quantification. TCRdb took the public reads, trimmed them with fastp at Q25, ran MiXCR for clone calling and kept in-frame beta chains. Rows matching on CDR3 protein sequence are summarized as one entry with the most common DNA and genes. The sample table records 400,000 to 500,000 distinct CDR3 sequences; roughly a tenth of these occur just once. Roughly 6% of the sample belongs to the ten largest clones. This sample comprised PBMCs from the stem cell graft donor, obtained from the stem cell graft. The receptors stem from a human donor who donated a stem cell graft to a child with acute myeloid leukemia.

This CDR3 reads CASSWTGPRDTGELFF. CDR3 sequence (DNA): TGCGCCAGCAGCTGGACAGGGCCTAGGGACACCGGGGAGCTGTTTTTT. The chain carries TRBV5-1 and TRBJ2-2; 8 nucleotides agree with TRBD1. The CDR3 totals 16 residues. The V gene's germline CDR1 is SGHRS and CDR2 YFSETQ. With 3 bases clipped from V and 3 bases from J, the junction kept 7 bases outside the gene matches.

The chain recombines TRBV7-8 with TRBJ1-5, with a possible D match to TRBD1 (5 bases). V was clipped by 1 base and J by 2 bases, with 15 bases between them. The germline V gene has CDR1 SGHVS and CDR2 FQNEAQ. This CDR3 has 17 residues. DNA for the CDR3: TGTGCCAGCAGCTTAGTGGGGCTGGGGACTCGCAATCAGCCCCAGCATTTT. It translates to CASSLVGLGTRNQPQHF.

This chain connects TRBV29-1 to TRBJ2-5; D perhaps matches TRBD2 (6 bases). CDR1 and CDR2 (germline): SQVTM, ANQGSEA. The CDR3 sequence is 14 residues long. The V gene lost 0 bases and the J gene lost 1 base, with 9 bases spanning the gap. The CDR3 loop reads CSVEDRGAQETQYF. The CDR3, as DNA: TGCAGCGTTGAAGATCGCGGGGCCCAAGAGACCCAGTACTTC. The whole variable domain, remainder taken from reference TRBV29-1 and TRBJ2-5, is SAVISQKPSRDICQRGTSLTIQCQVDSQVTMMFWYRQQPGQSLTLIATANQGSEATYESGFVIDKFPISRPNLTFSTLTVSNMSPEDSSIYLCSVEDRGAQETQYFGPGTRLLVL.

The CDR3 here is CASSSSAINSPLHF. CDR3 coding DNA: TGTGCCAGCAGTTCCTCTGCGATAAATTCACCCCTCCACTTT. The rearrangement links TRBV12-3 or TRBV12-4 to TRBJ1-6; D gene ambiguous. Trimming stripped 4 bases from V and 7 bases from J, with 11 bases between. This CDR3 has 14 residues.

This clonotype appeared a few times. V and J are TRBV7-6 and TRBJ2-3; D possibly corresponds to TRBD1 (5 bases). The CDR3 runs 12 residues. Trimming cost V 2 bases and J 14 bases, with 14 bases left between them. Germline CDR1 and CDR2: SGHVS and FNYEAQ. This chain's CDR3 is CASSLISGRLYF. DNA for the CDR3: TGTGCCAGCAGCTTAATCTCAGGGCGTTTGTATTTT.

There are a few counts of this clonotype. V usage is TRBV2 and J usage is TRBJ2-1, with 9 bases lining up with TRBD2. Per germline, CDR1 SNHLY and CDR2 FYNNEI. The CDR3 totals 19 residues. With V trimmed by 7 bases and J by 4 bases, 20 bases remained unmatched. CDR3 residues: CASNLGLASINTGYNEQFF. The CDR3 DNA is TGTGCCAGCAACCTCGGACTAGCGAGTATTAACACGGGGTACAATGAGCAGTTCTTC.

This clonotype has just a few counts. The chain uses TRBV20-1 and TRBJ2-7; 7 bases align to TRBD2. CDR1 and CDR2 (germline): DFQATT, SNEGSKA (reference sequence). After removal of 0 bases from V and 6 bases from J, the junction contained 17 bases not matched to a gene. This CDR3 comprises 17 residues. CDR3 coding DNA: TGCAGTGCTAGAGATCTCGGGCTAGCGGACCCCAGAAGCGAGCAGTACTTC. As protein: CSARDLGLADPRSEQYF.